This TCR beta chain stems from a study of blood T cell repertoires in COVID-19. Study-wide background: Acute and convalescent COVID-19 samples came from the United States, Italy and Spain. Sources were T cells, B-cell-depleted T cells, or PBMCs; the material itself was cDNA or gDNA.

The germline gives CDR1 GTSNPN, CDR2 SVGIG (reference sequence). The V segment lost 3 bases and the J segment 3 bases; nucleotides outside the gene matches: 7. The CDR3 is 14 amino acids. This clone appeared once. Original analysis: Reference gene primer amplification yielded estimated nucleated cell counts. The repertoire was sequenced with immunoSEQ multiplex PCR; TCRdb's copy has only in-frame clones and lacks some. The D gene and trimming were derived from the DNA, and the V and J assignments and clone size from that table. Of over 150,000 clones in the sample, approximately 81% were seen once. This chain links TRBV30 with TRBJ1-1, with 7 bases fitting TRBD1. This TCR came from a man between 35 and 55 years old with acute or convalescent COVID-19. The sample taken for sequencing was peripheral blood. CDR3 loop: CAWRGSGQHTEAFF. In DNA form, the CDR3 reads TGTGCCTGGAGGGGATCGGGACAGCACACTGAAGCTTTCTTT.